Following are 8 T cell receptor beta chains from one sample sequenced in a study of radiotherapy plus CTLA-4 blockade in lung cancer. Using immunoSEQ multiplex PCR, the repertoire was profiled, and TCRdb retains in-frame clones only, with some absent. The sample lists under 3,000 clones; roughly 79% were seen once. The sample here was tumor tissue, taken from a patient treated with radiotherapy plus ipilimumab. The receptors were sampled from a human donor with non-small cell lung cancer that progressed on radiotherapy plus ipilimumab.

This clone was recorded once. This chain connects TRBV28 to TRBJ2-7; D is unresolved. The V and J ends lost 4 bases and 0 bases respectively, with 16 bases between them. CDR3 size: 16 residues. Germline V CDR1 and CDR2: MDHEN, SYDVKM. The CDR3 bases are TGTGCCAGCAGTTCCCCGAGCAGGAGTAGCTCCTACGAGCAGTACTTC. Translating gives CASSSPSRSSSYEQYF.

In DNA, the CDR3 is TGCAGCGTTATGTCCTTCGGAAAACAGACCCAGTACTTC. Its protein product is CSVMSFGKQTQYF. The chain combines TRBV29-1 with TRBJ2-5; unclear D gene. Trimming took off 5 bases at V and 6 bases at J, with 16 bases between the two ends. Germline loops: CDR1 SQVTM, CDR2 ANQGSEA. The CDR3 totals 13 residues.

The V gene is TRBV2, the J gene TRBJ2-7, with D perhaps matching TRBD1 or TRBD2 (5 bases each). The CDR3 consists of 15 residues. V was cut by 7 bases and J by 6 bases, with 22 bases left in between. Germline V lookup: CDR1 SNHLY, CDR2 FYNNEI. The DNA for the CDR3 is TGTGCCAGCACCGAGGGGCAGGTCGTACCAGGCGAGCAGTACTTC. Amino acid sequence: CASTEGQVVPGEQYF.

The rearrangement joins TRBV19 to TRBJ1-2; D is unclear. V was cut by 5 bases and J by 4 bases, with 11 bases left in between. This CDR3 has 13 amino acids. CDR1 LNHDA and CDR2 SQIVND come from the germline V gene (reference sequence). The CDR3 bases are TGTGCCAGTAGTGCGGTCCTGTTCTATGGCTACACCTTC. Translation: CASSAVLFYGYTF.

The chain carries TRBV5-1 and TRBJ2-2, with TRBD1 identical over 7 bases. The germline V gene has CDR1 SGHRS and CDR2 YFSETQ. Losses at the gene ends were 0 bases for V and 2 bases for J; bases not matched to a gene: 10. The CDR3 runs 18 residues. The CDR3 nucleotides read TGCGCCAGCAGCTTGGTTCCTCGGACAGGCTTCAACACCGGGGAGCTGTTTTTT. This translates into CASSLVPRTGFNTGELFF.

The chain joins TRBV27 to TRBJ2-1; the match to TRBD2 covers 7 bases. The CDR3 is 15 amino acids. Germline V CDR1 and CDR2: MNHEY, SMNVEV (reference sequence). V shed 5 bases, J shed 4 bases, and the junction held 8 bases outside the gene matches. CDR3 loop: CASSPSGALYNEQFF. CDR3 DNA: TGTGCCAGCAGTCCCAGCGGGGCCTTATACAATGAGCAGTTCTTC.

V gene TRBV5-1 combines with J gene TRBJ2-7, with a possible D match to TRBD1 (6 bases). The V end was cut by 3 bases, the J end by 5 bases, with 21 bases between. The CDR3 extends over 16 amino acids. Germline V CDR1 and CDR2: SGHRS, YFSETQ. This chain's CDR3 is CASSSTRQALVDEQYF. CDR3 bases: TGCGCCAGCAGCTCGACAAGACAGGCGTTGGTGGACGAGCAGTACTTC.

This clone appeared a few times. CDR3 in DNA: TGTGCCAGCAAAGGCCCCGAAGAGACCCAGTACTTC. This codes for CASKGPEETQYF. The chain combines TRBV2 with TRBJ2-5; no clear D. The CDR3 runs to 12 residues. Trimming cost V 7 bases and J 3 bases, with 9 bases left between them. The germline V gene has CDR1 SNHLY and CDR2 FYNNEI. The full variable domain, with the rest looked up from reference TRBV2 and TRBJ2-5, is EPEVTQTPSHQVTQMGQEVILRCVPISNHLYFYWYRQILGQKVEFLVSFYNNEISEKSEIFDDQFSVERPDGSNFTLKIRSTKLEDSAMYFCASKGPEETQYFGPGTRLLVL.